This T cell receptor (beta chain) emerged from a study of CD8+ T cells in alopecia areata. The V end was cut by 1 base, the J end by 6 bases, with 16 bases between. The CDR3 is made up of 14 amino acids. CDR1 is GTSNPN, CDR2 SVGIG, per germline (reference sequence). This clone came up once. Its antigen remains unidentified. Overall study findings and caveats: It was lesional scalp, especially alopecia totalis/universalis, that showed higher clonality than normal scalp. Alphabeta T cells residing in normal skin are also sequenced in scalp samples.

Investigators sorted PBMCs to obtain both CD4+ and CD8+ T cells. RNA extraction was followed by reverse transcription into cDNA, which acted as the sequencing template. Repertoires were generated with immunoSEQ multiplex PCR, while TCRdb's copy carries only in-frame clones and drops some. The table records over 200,000 clones, 50% to 60% of them present only once. This sequence originates from a human donor with alopecia areata. V usage is TRBV30 and J usage is TRBJ2-7; possibly TRBD2 for D (5 bases). Here the sequenced sample was CD4+ T cells sorted from blood, taken at week 0. For the CDR3, the DNA is TGTGCCTGGAGTGGGCCATCGAGGGCGGCCGAGCAGTACTTC. Translation: CAWSGPSRAAEQYF.